These 27 T cell receptor beta chains were all obtained from the same sample, sequenced in a study of T cells in Graves' hyperthyroidism and ophthalmopathy. TCR beta CDR3 regions were amplified from RNA transcripts. A first-round RT-PCR of the TCR CDR3 used the HTBI primer set. MiXCR, applied by TCRdb to the multiplex PCR reads, yields one record per CDR3 protein. The sample has a few hundred thousand distinct CDR3 sequences, about 16% seen once. Sequencing was performed on blood. The receptors stem from a woman between 45 and 65 years old with Graves' hyperthyroidism that later progressed to Graves' ophthalmopathy.

The table lists this clonotype with a few counts. The V and J genes are TRBV9 and TRBJ1-4; D is uncertain. Deletions cut 3 bases from V and 8 bases from J, with 14 bases between. The CDR3 is 14 amino acids. Germline V lookup: CDR1 SGDLS, CDR2 YYNGEE. CDR3 bases: TGTGCCAGCAGCGGAACATGGGGAGACGAAAAACTGTTTTTT. This gives the protein CASSGTWGDEKLFF.

This clonotype has at least ten counts. This chain joins TRBV6-2 or TRBV6-3 and TRBJ2-1, with D uncertain. The CDR3 spans 15 residues. The V end lost 7 bases, the J end lost 8 bases, and 21 bases lay between the germline ends. The germline V gene encodes CDR1 MNHEY and CDR2 SVGEGT. CDR3 in amino acids: CASNVFPGVGDEQFF. CDR3 in DNA: TGTGCCAGCAATGTATTTCCCGGAGTGGGCGATGAGCAGTTCTTC.

The rearrangement joins TRBV19 to TRBJ2-1, with TRBD2 matching 11 bases. The CDR3 runs 16 residues. With V trimmed by 3 bases and J by 2 bases, 3 bases remained unmatched. Germline CDR1 LNHDA, CDR2 SQIVND (reference sequence). The CDR3 DNA follows: TGTGCCAGTAGTATTATGACTAGCGGGACCTACAATGAGCAGTTCTTC. Translated: CASSIMTSGTYNEQFF.

This clonotype was seen a handful of times. The V gene is TRBV5-5, the J gene TRBJ1-1; D gene unclear. The V gene lost 2 bases and the J gene lost 5 bases, with 19 bases spanning the gap. The CDR3 contains 16 residues. CDR1 is SGHKS, CDR2 YYEKEE, per germline (reference sequence). CDR3 in amino acids: CASSFITGTLATEAFF. The DNA for the CDR3 is TGTGCCAGCAGCTTCATAACGGGAACTCTGGCTACTGAAGCTTTCTTT.

The sample holds a few counts of this clonotype. The J gene is TRBJ1-4, the V gene TRBV10-3; D gene uncertain. Germline V lookup: CDR1 ENHRY, CDR2 SYGVKD. The CDR3 runs 13 residues. V lost 8 bases and J lost 4, with 11 bases in between. In DNA form, the CDR3 reads TGTGCCATCGCGGGCTCTTATAATGAAAAACTGTTTTTT. Translated, it gives CAIAGSYNEKLFF.

This clonotype appeared many times. The J gene is TRBJ2-1, the V gene TRBV7-9, with D maybe TRBD2 (6 bases). The V gene lost 3 bases and the J gene lost 4 bases, with 13 bases spanning the gap. The length of the CDR3 is 15 residues. Looked up from germline, CDR1 is SEHNR and CDR2 is FQNEAQ (reference sequence). The CDR3 DNA is TGTGCCAGCAGCTTCGGGTACGCGGGATACAATGAGCAGTTCTTC. Amino acids: CASSFGYAGYNEQFF. Complete variable domain (other parts from reference TRBV7-9 and TRBJ2-1): DTGVSQNPRHKITKRGQNVTFRCDPISEHNRLYWYRQTLGQGPEFLTYFQNEAQLEKSRLLSDRFSAERPKGSFSTLEIQRTEQGDSAMYLCASSFGYAGYNEQFFGPGTRLTVL.

This clonotype was found many times. The CDR3 sequence is CASSSFGGSHYEQYF. CDR3 in DNA: TGTGCCAGCAGTTCCTTCGGAGGGAGTCACTACGAGCAGTACTTC. The chain joins TRBV28 to TRBJ2-7; weak D call: TRBD2 (6 bases). This CDR3 has 15 residues. V shed 4 bases and J shed 3 bases, with 16 bases lying between them. The V gene's germline CDR1 is MDHEN and CDR2 SYDVKM.

This clonotype was seen at least ten times. V and J are TRBV5-1 and TRBJ2-3, with TRBD2 matching 13 bases. With 4 bases clipped from V and 0 bases from J, the junction kept 5 bases outside the gene matches. CDR1 SGHRS and CDR2 YFSETQ come from the germline V gene. The CDR3 runs 17 residues. The chain's CDR3 is CASSLTSGRPSTDTQYF. DNA of the CDR3: TGCGCCAGCAGCCTGACTAGCGGGAGGCCTAGCACAGATACGCAGTATTTT.

This clonotype was observed a few times. The rearrangement links TRBV24-1 to TRBJ1-2; 9 bases map to TRBD1. V dropped 1 base and J dropped 2; count of bases not matched to a gene: 7. This CDR3 is 17 amino acids long. Germline CDR1 KGHDR, CDR2 SFDVKD. CDR3 residues: CATSDFLTGGQNYGYTF. The CDR3, as DNA: TGTGCCACCAGTGATTTCCTGACAGGGGGACAGAACTATGGCTACACCTTC.

The chain employs TRBV4-1 and TRBJ2-3, with 15 nucleotides matching TRBD2. V lost 4 bases to trimming and J lost 2 bases; unmatched junction nucleotides: 7. CDR3 length: 18 amino acids. From germline, CDR1 is MGHRA and CDR2 YSYEKL. Here the CDR3 DNA reads TGCGCCAGCAGCCCCCTCGGGACTAGCGGGAGGTCCACAGATACGCAGTATTTT. This gives the protein CASSPLGTSGRSTDTQYF.

The rearrangement uses TRBV5-4 and TRBJ2-1; D is perhaps TRBD2 (6 bases). The germline V gene encodes CDR1 SGHNT and CDR2 YYREEE (reference sequence). Trimming cost V 0 bases and J 8 bases, with 18 bases left between them. The CDR3 has 16 amino acids. CDR3 in DNA: TGTGCCAGCAGCTTGGTCGGGAGACCGACAATTGATGAGCAGTTCTTC. It is translated as CASSLVGRPTIDEQFF.

The chain has TRBV6-2 or TRBV6-3 and TRBJ1-2; 9 bases line up with TRBD1. The CDR3 length is 14 residues. J was trimmed by 8 bases and V by 7 bases; bases with no gene match: 11. CDR1 and CDR2 from the germline V gene are MNHEY and SVGEGT. The CDR3 DNA reads TGTGCCAGCAAGATAACAGGGGGCTTAGAGGGCTACACCTTC. The encoded protein is CASKITGGLEGYTF.

The sample holds a few counts of this clonotype. This chain uses TRBV18 with TRBJ2-2; D is possibly TRBD2 (6 bases). Between the trimmed V and J ends, which lost 6 bases and 4 bases, there was a span of 9 bases. Germline lookup yields CDR1 KGHSH and CDR2 LQKENI. The CDR3 runs 13 residues. The CDR3 sequence is CASSGSTTGELFF. CDR3 nucleotides: TGTGCCAGCTCCGGGAGTACCACCGGGGAGCTGTTTTTT.

This clonotype has at least ten counts. V gene TRBV12-3 or TRBV12-4 combines with J gene TRBJ2-3; 7 nucleotides line up with TRBD2. The ends lost 11 bases at V and 3 bases at J; junction bases unmatched: 8. This CDR3 has 13 amino acids. The CDR3 here is CASSGGGTDTQYF. The CDR3 region has the DNA TGTGCCTCTAGTGGGGGGGGTACAGATACGCAGTATTTT.

This clonotype was counted ten times or more. V and J are TRBV5-1 and TRBJ2-7; D gene uncertain. Per germline, CDR1 SGHRS and CDR2 YFSETQ. The V gene lost 5 bases and the J gene lost 7 bases, with 25 bases spanning the gap. The CDR3 covers 16 residues. The DNA for the CDR3 is TGCGCCAGCAGGCCGGAAGGCAGGTATGCCCCCGGGGAGCAGTACTTC. It specifies CASRPEGRYAPGEQYF.

A remark on this clonotype: Possible read error: a much larger clone is one base away. The V and J genes are TRBV7-9 and TRBJ2-7, with D possibly being TRBD2 (6 bases). Germline V gives CDR1 SEHNR, CDR2 FQNEAQ (reference sequence). The CDR3 extends over 16 amino acids. The DNA of the CDR3 is TGTGCCAGCAGCTTAGTCGGCTCCGCGGGGCCCTACGGGCAGTACTTC. Translation: CASSLVGSAGPYGQYF.

This clonotype was seen repeatedly, ten times or more. The rearrangement joins TRBV5-1 to TRBJ2-1; 9 bases fit TRBD2. Germline V gene data show CDR1 as SGHRS and CDR2 as YFSETQ. The CDR3 has 15 amino acids. V lost 6 bases and J lost 3; bases outside the gene matches: 7. CDR3 bases: TGCGCCAGCACCCCATCTAGCGGGGACTACAATGAGCAGTTCTTC. Amino acid sequence: CASTPSSGDYNEQFF.

This clonotype was found many times. The chain joins TRBV7-8 to TRBJ2-2, with D possibly being TRBD2 (5 bases). The CDR3 length is 14 residues. CDR1 and CDR2 from the germline V gene are SGHVS and FQNEAQ. V was clipped by 1 base and J by 7 bases, with 10 bases between them. CDR3: CASSLGPRGGELFF. The CDR3 region has the DNA TGTGCCAGCAGCTTAGGGCCCCGGGGCGGGGAGCTGTTTTTT. Full variable domain (missing parts from reference TRBV7-8 and TRBJ2-2): GAGVSQSPRYKVAKRGQDVALRCDPISGHVSLFWYQQALGQGPEFLTYFQNEAQLDKSGLPSDRFFAERPEGSVSTLKIQRTQQEDSAVYLCASSLGPRGGELFFGEGSRLTVL.

The gene calls are TRBV7-8 and TRBJ1-2; TRBD1 agrees at 8 bases. The length of the CDR3 is 14 residues. V was pared by 8 bases and J by 8 bases, with 13 bases of the junction left unmatched. Germline CDR1 SGHVS, CDR2 FQNEAQ. The CDR3, as DNA: TGTGCCAGCCCAATGGACAGGGCATCGTCCGGCTACACCTTC. This encodes CASPMDRASSGYTF.

This clonotype was observed at least ten times. The chain recombines TRBV30 with TRBJ2-1; D is ambiguous. This CDR3 has 15 amino acids. With 0 bases removed from V and 4 bases from J, the gap between germline ends came to 13 bases. In germline, CDR1 is GTSNPN, CDR2 SVGIG (reference sequence). The CDR3 DNA follows: TGTGCCTGGAGTGTACGCGGTAACACTTACAATGAGCAGTTCTTC. Its protein is CAWSVRGNTYNEQFF.

This clonotype was picked up many times. The chain combines TRBV10-2 with TRBJ1-5; D is perhaps TRBD1 (5 bases). Germline CDR1 WSHSY, CDR2 SAAADI. V gave up 3 bases and J gave up 3 bases, with 12 bases separating them. This CDR3 is built from 15 residues. The CDR3 bases are TGCGCCAGCAGTGACAAGGGACGGTACAATCAGCCCCAGCATTTT. This gives the protein CASSDKGRYNQPQHF.

This clonotype was counted many times. The genes are TRBV6-1 and TRBJ1-3; possibly TRBD1 for D (5 bases). Deletions cut 5 bases from V and 0 bases from J, with 17 bases between. CDR3 length: 17 amino acids. Per germline, CDR1 MNHNS and CDR2 SASEGT. CDR3 amino acids: CASSFTQGATSGNTIYF. The CDR3 DNA is TGTGCCAGCAGTTTCACTCAGGGAGCGACCTCTGGAAACACCATATATTTT.

The V call is TRBV5-4, the J call TRBJ2-3; 7 positions agree with TRBD1. From germline, CDR1 is SGHNT and CDR2 YYREEE (reference sequence). Trimming removed 6 bases from V and 4 bases from J; junction bases left unmatched: 8. The CDR3 covers 14 residues. The CDR3 nucleotides are TGTGCCAGCACCCAGAAACAGGGGTCAGATACGCAGTATTTT. Protein sequence: CASTQKQGSDTQYF.

This clonotype was seen ten or more times. The chain combines TRBV28 with TRBJ1-5, with 7 bases matching TRBD1. The junction had 6 bases not matched to a gene; V was cut back by 10 bases and J by 3 bases. The CDR3 loop spans 13 amino acids. The germline V gene encodes CDR1 MDHEN and CDR2 SYDVKM. CDR3 bases: TGTGCCACCCGACAGGGATACAATCAGCCCCAGCATTTT. Translation gives CATRQGYNQPQHF.

Many counts were recorded for this clonotype. CDR3 protein: CASTIAGKNTGELFF. CDR3 coding DNA: TGTGCCAGCACCATAGCGGGAAAGAACACCGGGGAGCTGTTTTTT. This sequence joins TRBV7-8 and TRBJ2-2, with 8 bases lining up with TRBD2. Germline lookup yields CDR1 SGHVS and CDR2 FQNEAQ. The trim removed 7 bases at V and 1 base at J, leaving 5 bases unmatched. This CDR3 comprises 15 residues.

This clonotype has more than one count but fewer than ten. The chain uses TRBV19 and TRBJ1-5; maybe TRBD1 (5 bases). CDR1 is LNHDA, CDR2 SQIVND, per germline (reference sequence). Trimming removed 2 bases at V and 7 bases at J, with 15 bases between. This CDR3 is built from 15 residues. The CDR3, as DNA: TGTGCCAGTAGTATAATAGGAGGGGCAAGGCAGCCCCAGCATTTT. Translated, it gives CASSIIGGARQPQHF.

This clonotype appeared many times. The chain combines TRBV27 with TRBJ2-7; D might be TRBD2 (6 bases). The V end lost 6 bases, the J end lost 0 bases, and 12 bases lay between the germline ends. Germline CDR1 and CDR2: MNHEY and SMNVEV (reference sequence). This CDR3 spans 14 amino acids. CDR3 nucleotide sequence: TGTGCCAGCAGGGACTATGCTAGCTCCTACGAGCAGTACTTC. Its translation is CASRDYASSYEQYF.